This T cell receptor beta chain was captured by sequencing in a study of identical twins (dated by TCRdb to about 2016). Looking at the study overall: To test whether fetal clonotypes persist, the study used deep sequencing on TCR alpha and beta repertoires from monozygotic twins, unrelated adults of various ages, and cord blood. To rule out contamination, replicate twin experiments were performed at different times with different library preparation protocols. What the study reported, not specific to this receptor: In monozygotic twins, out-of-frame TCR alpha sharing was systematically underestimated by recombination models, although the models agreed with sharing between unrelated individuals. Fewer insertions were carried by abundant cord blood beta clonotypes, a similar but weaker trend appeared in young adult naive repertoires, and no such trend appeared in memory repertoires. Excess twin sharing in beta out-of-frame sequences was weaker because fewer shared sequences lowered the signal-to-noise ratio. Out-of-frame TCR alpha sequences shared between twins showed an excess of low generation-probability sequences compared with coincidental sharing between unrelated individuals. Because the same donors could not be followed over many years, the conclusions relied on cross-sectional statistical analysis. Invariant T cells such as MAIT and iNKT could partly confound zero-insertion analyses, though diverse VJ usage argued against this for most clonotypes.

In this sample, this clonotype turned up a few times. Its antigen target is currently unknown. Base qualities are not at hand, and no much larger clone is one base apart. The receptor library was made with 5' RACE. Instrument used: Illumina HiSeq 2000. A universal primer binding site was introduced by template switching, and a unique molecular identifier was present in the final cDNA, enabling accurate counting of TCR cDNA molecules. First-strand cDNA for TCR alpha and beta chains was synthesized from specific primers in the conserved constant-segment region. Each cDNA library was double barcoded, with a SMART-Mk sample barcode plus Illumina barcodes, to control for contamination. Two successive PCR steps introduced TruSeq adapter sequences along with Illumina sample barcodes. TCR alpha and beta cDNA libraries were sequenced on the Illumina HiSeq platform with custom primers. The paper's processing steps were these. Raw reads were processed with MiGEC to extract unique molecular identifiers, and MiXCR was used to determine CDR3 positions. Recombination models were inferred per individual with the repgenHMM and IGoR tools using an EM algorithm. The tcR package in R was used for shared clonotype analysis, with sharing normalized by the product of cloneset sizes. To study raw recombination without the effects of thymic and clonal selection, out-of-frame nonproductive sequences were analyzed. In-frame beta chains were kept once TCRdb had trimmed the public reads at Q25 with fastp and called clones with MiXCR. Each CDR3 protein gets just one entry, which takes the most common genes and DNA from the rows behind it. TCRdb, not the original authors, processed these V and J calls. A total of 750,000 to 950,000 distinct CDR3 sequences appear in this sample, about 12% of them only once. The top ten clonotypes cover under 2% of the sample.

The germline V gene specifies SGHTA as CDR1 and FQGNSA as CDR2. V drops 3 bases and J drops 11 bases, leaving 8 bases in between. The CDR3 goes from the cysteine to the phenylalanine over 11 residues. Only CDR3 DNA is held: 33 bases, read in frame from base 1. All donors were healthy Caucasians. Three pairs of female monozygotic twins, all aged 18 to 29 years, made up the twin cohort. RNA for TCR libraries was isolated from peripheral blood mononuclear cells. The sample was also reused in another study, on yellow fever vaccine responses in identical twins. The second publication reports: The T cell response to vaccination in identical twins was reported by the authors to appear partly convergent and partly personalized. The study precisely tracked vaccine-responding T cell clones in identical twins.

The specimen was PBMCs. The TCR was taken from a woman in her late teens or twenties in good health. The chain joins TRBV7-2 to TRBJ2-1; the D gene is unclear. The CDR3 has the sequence CASSFYGQQFF. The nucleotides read TGTGCCAGCAGCTTTTATGGACAGCAGTTCTTC.